Shown below are 6 T cell receptor beta chains from a single sample sequenced in a study of blood T cell repertoires in COVID-19. TCRdb's copy holds only in-frame clones and misses some; the assay was immunoSEQ multiplex PCR. The sample comprises 240,000 or so clones, over 65% of which are singletons, and 2.5% to 4% rests with the top ten. Sequencing was done on a sample of peripheral blood. The receptors derive from an elderly woman with acute or convalescent COVID-19.

CDR3 amino acids: CASSLDTMINEQFF. The DNA of the CDR3 is TGTGCCAGCAGCCTCGACACGATGATCAATGAGCAGTTCTTC. The V call is TRBV7-9, the J call TRBJ2-1; D call uncertain. Germline values: CDR1 SEHNR, CDR2 FQNEAQ (reference sequence). This CDR3 has 14 amino acids. V dropped 5 bases and J dropped 6 bases, with 14 bases sitting between them. The complete variable domain, with remaining parts taken from reference TRBV7-9 and TRBJ2-1, reads DTGVSQNPRHKITKRGQNVTFRCDPISEHNRLYWYRQTLGQGPEFLTYFQNEAQLEKSRLLSDRFSAERPKGSFSTLEIQRTEQGDSAMYLCASSLDTMINEQFFGPGTRLTVL.

The rearrangement links TRBV10-1 to TRBJ1-5; D might be TRBD1 (6 bases). Germline V lookup: CDR1 WNHNN, CDR2 SYGVQD (reference sequence). CDR3 length equals 14 residues. Trimming removed 7 bases at V and 4 bases at J, with 14 bases between. DNA for the CDR3: TGCGCCAGCACTTCAGGGGAAGATAATCAGCCCCAGCATTTT. This codes for CASTSGEDNQPQHF.

This chain links TRBV7-2 with TRBJ2-6, with D hard to call. CDR1 SGHTA and CDR2 FQGNSA come from the germline V gene. V was trimmed by 2 bases and J by 0 bases, leaving 8 bases between them. This CDR3 region has 16 residues. The DNA of the CDR3 is TGTGCCAGCAGCTTAAGCCTTTCCTCTGGGGCCAACGTCCTGACTTTC. This encodes CASSLSLSSGANVLTF.

The chain carries TRBV19 and TRBJ2-1, with TRBD1 matching 8 bases. The CDR3 covers 13 residues. Germline lookup yields CDR1 LNHDA and CDR2 SQIVND (reference sequence). V lost 5 bases to trimming and J lost 6 bases; unmatched junction nucleotides: 3. The CDR3 loop reads CASSLQGANEQFF. CDR3 nucleotides: TGTGCCAGTAGTCTGCAGGGGGCCAATGAGCAGTTCTTC.

The genes are TRBV11-2 and TRBJ1-1; D unresolved. CDR3 length: 15 amino acids. V was pared by 0 bases and J by 1 base, with 9 bases between. Germline V gene sequence: CDR1 SGHAT, CDR2 FQNNGV. The CDR3 sequence: CASSLEAFSNTEAFF. CDR3 sequence (DNA): TGTGCCAGCAGCTTAGAGGCTTTTTCGAACACTGAAGCTTTCTTT.

The chain couples TRBV30 to TRBJ1-5; D gene uncertain. Germline CDR1 GTSNPN, CDR2 SVGIG (reference sequence). The CDR3 is 13 amino acids. V gave up 0 bases and J gave up 3 bases, with 6 bases separating them. The CDR3 spells CAWSVQYNQPQHF. DNA of the CDR3: TGTGCCTGGAGTGTACAGTACAATCAGCCCCAGCATTTT.